This TCR beta chain was sequenced for a study of blood T cell repertoires in COVID-19. Repertoires were generated with immunoSEQ multiplex PCR, while TCRdb's copy carries only in-frame clones and drops some. There are 350,000 to 400,000 clones in the sample; approximately 89% occur only once, and less than 2.5% lies in the top ten. From germline, CDR1 is SGHTA and CDR2 FQGTGA. After removal of 4 bases from V and 6 bases from J, the junction contained 4 bases not matched to a gene. The CDR3 is made up of 13 amino acids. This clonotype was obtained from a man aged 35-49 years in a cohort exposed to, infected with or recovered from COVID-19 (not recorded which). V gene TRBV7-3 combines with J gene TRBJ2-3, with 7 bases fitting TRBD2. Input material: PBMCs or T cells enriched from blood (not recorded which). The CDR3 DNA reads TGTGCCAGCAGCTCGACTAGCAGGGATACGCAGTATTTT. Protein sequence: CASSSTSRDTQYF.